A selection of T cell receptor beta chains follows, all from one sample in a study of cytomegalovirus exposure and HLA in healthy donors. Assay used: immunoSEQ multiplex PCR; TCRdb lists only in-frame clones, some missing. Here the sample spans 150,000 or so clones, approximately 80% being singletons. Sequencing was performed on PBMCs. These receptors all stem from a middle-aged man in good health and CMV-seropositive. CDR3s include the opening cysteine and the closing phenylalanine or tryptophan. The D gene is left open where the match is weak. Clone size, where shown, is once, few, many, or a class for clones that have expanded.

cdr3_length d_call clone_size j_call v_call cdr3_aa cdr3_nt
14 TRBD2 . TRBJ2-1 TRBV6-7 CASRSGSPYNEQFF TGTGCCAGCAGAAGCGGGAGCCCCTACAATGAGCAGTTCTTC
16 TRBD1 . TRBJ1-4 TRBV28 CASSPTTGALNEKLFF TGTGCCAGCAGCCCGACGACAGGGGCCCTTAATGAAAAACTGTTTTTT
13 . . TRBJ1-2 TRBV30 CAWSVGEGRGYTF TGTGCCTGGAGTGTCGGGGAAGGCAGGGGCTACACCTTC
15 . once TRBJ2-2 TRBV4-2 CASSQDRGFTGELFF TGTGCCAGCAGCCAAGACCGAGGGTTCACCGGGGAGCTGTTTTTT
14 TRBD1 . TRBJ1-6 TRBV6-5 CASRPQGGGPPLHF TGTGCCAGCAGGCCCCAGGGGGGCGGTCCACCCCTCCACTTT
15 TRBD1 . TRBJ2-7 TRBV7-9 CASSPWGTGGVEQYF TGTGCCAGCAGCCCCTGGGGGACAGGGGGTGTGGAGCAGTACTTC
14 TRBD1 few TRBJ1-4 TRBV2 CASSGQGAREKLFF TGTGCCAGCAGTGGACAGGGGGCGCGGGAAAAACTGTTTTTT
14 . . TRBJ2-5 TRBV28 CASRTYRVQETQYF TGTGCCAGCAGAACCTACAGGGTCCAAGAGACCCAGTACTTC
15 . . TRBJ1-2 TRBV11-2 CASSPSRGFDYGYTF TGTGCCAGCAGCCCCTCTCGGGGATTCGACTATGGCTACACCTTC
16 . . TRBJ2-3 TRBV6-1 CASSARVAPSTDTQYF TGTGCCAGCAGTGCCCGCGTTGCTCCTAGCACAGATACGCAGTATTTT
14 TRBD2 . TRBJ2-1 TRBV4-1 CASSQISGSNEQFF TGCGCCAGCAGCCAAATTAGCGGGAGCAATGAGCAGTTCTTC
15 TRBD2 . TRBJ2-5 TRBV25-1 CASSFAGGAQETQYF TGTGCCAGCAGTTTCGCGGGAGGGGCTCAAGAGACCCAGTACTTC
14 . . TRBJ1-5 TRBV7-2 CASSRTDSNQPQHF TGTGCCAGCAGCCGGACAGATAGCAATCAGCCCCAGCATTTT
16 TRBD1 . TRBJ2-7 TRBV23-1 CARPQGEPGQGYEQYF TGCGCCAGGCCGCAAGGCGAACCGGGACAGGGCTACGAGCAGTACTTC
16 . . TRBJ2-7 TRBV21-1 CASSPTSGRVGYEQYF TGTGCCAGCAGCCCGACTAGCGGGAGGGTGGGATACGAGCAGTACTTC
14 TRBD2 few TRBJ2-1 TRBV7-6 CASSSQRGGGEQFF TGTGCCAGCAGCTCTCAGCGGGGGGGTGGTGAGCAGTTCTTC
16 . . TRBJ2-6 TRBV7-2 CASSPRTGSGANVLTF TGTGCCAGCAGCCCCCGAACAGGGAGTGGGGCCAACGTCCTGACTTTC
14 . . TRBJ1-2 TRBV5-4 CASSFPGGNYGYTF TGTGCCAGCAGCTTCCCGGGAGGTAACTATGGCTACACCTTC
13 TRBD1 . TRBJ1-1 TRBV5-1 CASGTGVDTEAFF TGCGCCAGCGGGACAGGGGTTGACACTGAAGCTTTCTTT
21 TRBD2 . TRBJ2-7 TRBV2 CASSPLGEASGIHFGDYEQYF TGTGCCAGCAGTCCTCTTGGTGAGGCTAGCGGGATCCATTTCGGGGACTACGAGCAGTACTTC
17 TRBD1 . TRBJ2-1 TRBV5-1 CASSLVTGGSRYNEQFF TGCGCCAGCAGCTTGGTCACAGGGGGCAGTCGGTACAATGAGCAGTTCTTC
15 . . TRBJ1-1 TRBV28 CASSLGTPLNTEAFF TGTGCCAGCAGTTTAGGGACACCCCTGAACACTGAAGCTTTCTTT
12 . . TRBJ1-2 TRBV7-9 CASSSARESMTF TGTGCCAGCAGCTCGGCAAGGGAGTCGATGACCTTC
12 . . TRBJ2-4 TRBV28 CASSLAKNIQYF TGTGCCAGCAGTCTAGCCAAAAACATTCAGTACTTC
15 TRBD2 . TRBJ2-1 TRBV7-7 CASSPVAGVYNEQFF TGTGCCAGCAGCCCCGTAGCGGGAGTCTACAATGAGCAGTTCTTC
14 . few TRBJ2-3 TRBV9 CASSAQSSTDTQYF TGTGCCAGCAGCGCCCAGTCTAGCACAGATACGCAGTATTTT
15 TRBD2 . TRBJ2-3 TRBV2 CASSVLSGRTDTQYF TGTGCCAGCAGTGTTTTGAGCGGGAGAACAGATACGCAGTATTTT
15 . . TRBJ2-7 TRBV19 CASSRIYETGYEQYF TGTGCCAGTAGTCGAATTTATGAGACAGGATACGAGCAGTACTTC
17 TRBD2 . TRBJ2-7 TRBV19 CASSMRPTSGVSYEQYF TGTGCCAGTAGTATGCGCCCGACTAGCGGAGTCTCCTACGAGCAGTACTTC
12 . . TRBJ1-1 TRBV28 CASTKYPEEAFF TGTGCCAGTACGAAATACCCCGAGGAAGCTTTCTTT
13 . . TRBJ2-5 TRBV6-5 CASSSYKGETQYF TGTGCCAGCAGTTCCTACAAGGGGGAGACCCAGTACTTC
17 . once TRBJ1-2 TRBV7-9 CSSSLGPLRGRGDEFTF TGTTCCAGCAGCTTAGGTCCCCTGAGGGGCCGCGGGGACGAGTTTACCTTC
17 TRBD1 . TRBJ2-3 TRBV12-5 CASGLGTGTGITDTQYF TGTGCTAGTGGTTTGGGGACCGGGACAGGGATAACAGATACGCAGTATTTT
13 . few TRBJ1-5 TRBV6-1 CASSVTGTQPQHF TGTGCCAGCAGCGTAACAGGGACCCAGCCCCAGCATTTT
13 . . TRBJ1-3 TRBV27 CASSGSSGNTIYF TGTGCCAGCAGCGGGAGCTCTGGAAACACCATATATTTT
17 TRBD2 . TRBJ2-1 TRBV6-1 CASSVRWGGTRGNEQFF TGTGCCAGCAGTGTCCGGTGGGGGGGAACTAGGGGCAATGAGCAGTTCTTC
15 . . TRBJ2-5 TRBV11-2 CASSPAPGNQETQYF TGTGCCAGCAGCCCAGCACCCGGGAACCAAGAGACCCAGTACTTC
13 . . TRBJ2-3 TRBV2 CASKGTFTDTQYF TGTGCCAGCAAGGGGACTTTCACAGATACGCAGTATTTT
14 TRBD2 . TRBJ2-3 TRBV28 CASRPRTSPDTQYF TGTGCCAGCAGACCCAGGACTAGCCCAGATACGCAGTATTTT
18 TRBD2 . TRBJ2-5 TRBV6-1 CASSENLAGAAVQETQYF TGTGCCAGCAGTGAGAACCTAGCGGGAGCGGCCGTCCAAGAGACCCAGTACTTC
14 . . TRBJ2-7 TRBV27 CASSARLKAYEQYF TGTGCCAGCAGTGCCAGGCTTAAGGCCTACGAGCAGTACTTC
14 . . TRBJ2-3 TRBV7-9 CASSLDQGVDTQYF TGTGCCAGCAGCTTAGACCAGGGTGTGGATACGCAGTATTTT
13 TRBD2 . TRBJ2-4 TRBV12-5 CASGLSHSGRGYF TGTGCTAGTGGTTTGTCCCATAGCGGGAGGGGGTACTTC
12 . . TRBJ2-7 TRBV6-5 CASSGDTYEQYF TGTGCCAGCAGCGGAGATACCTACGAGCAGTACTTC
14 TRBD1 once TRBJ2-7 TRBV7-9 CASSPRDRAWEQYF TGTGCCAGCAGCCCCCGGGACAGGGCGTGGGAGCAGTACTTC